A selection of T cell receptor beta chains follows, all from one sample in a study of blood T cells in healthy people across ages. TCRdb independently ran MiXCR on the 5' RACE reads; one entry per CDR3 protein. This table has roughly 720,000 distinct CDR3 sequences, about 48% appearing once. Sequencing was carried out using blood. These receptors originate from a man aged 80 or over in good health. Each CDR3 is given with its conserved first and last residue. D genes are given only for firm matches. Clone size is shown for a subset of rows, as once, few, many or a class of expanded clone.

d_call: TRBD1
v_call: TRBV7-3
j_call: TRBJ2-5
clone_size: few
cdr3_nt: TGTGCCAGCAGCCCTATCCCCAGGGGGTTAGAGACCCAGTACTTC
cdr3_aa: CASSPIPRGLETQYF

d_call: NA
v_call: TRBV6-5
j_call: TRBJ1-5
clone_size: few
cdr3_nt: TGTGCCAGCAGTCACCGGGACTTCGAGAGGGGAAGCAATCAGCCCCAGCATTTT
cdr3_aa: CASSHRDFERGSNQPQHF

d_call: NA
v_call: TRBV5-1
j_call: TRBJ2-1
clone_size: NA
cdr3_nt: TGCGCCAGCAGCTTGCTCCCAGGGGCGAGCTACAATGAGCAGTTCTTC
cdr3_aa: CASSLLPGASYNEQFF

d_call: TRBD1
v_call: TRBV6-6
j_call: TRBJ1-2
clone_size: NA
cdr3_nt: TGTGCCAGCAACTCCGGGACAGGGAGTAACTATGGCTACACCTTC
cdr3_aa: CASNSGTGSNYGYTF

d_call: NA
v_call: TRBV5-6
j_call: TRBJ2-4
clone_size: NA
cdr3_nt: TGTGCCAGCAGCGCTCAGGACCTGGGACGGAACATTCAGTACTTC
cdr3_aa: CASSAQDLGRNIQYF

d_call: NA
v_call: TRBV15
j_call: TRBJ2-2
clone_size: once
cdr3_nt: TGTGCCACCAGCAGAGATCTCCCGGGGGGGGAGCTGTTTTTT
cdr3_aa: CATSRDLPGGELFF

d_call: NA
v_call: TRBV9
j_call: TRBJ2-3
clone_size: NA
cdr3_nt: TGTGCCAGCAGCGCCCTCCGGACGGGTACGCAGTATTTT
cdr3_aa: CASSALRTGTQYF

d_call: NA
v_call: TRBV28
j_call: TRBJ2-7
clone_size: few
cdr3_nt: TGTGCCAGCAGTCTAACTCGACAGATTTTCTCCTACGAGCAGTACTTC
cdr3_aa: CASSLTRQIFSYEQYF

d_call: NA
v_call: TRBV6-6
j_call: TRBJ2-4
clone_size: NA
cdr3_nt: TGTGCCAGCAGTTACTCGGAAAACATTCAGTACTTC
cdr3_aa: CASSYSENIQYF

d_call: TRBD2
v_call: TRBV20-1
j_call: TRBJ2-3
clone_size: NA
cdr3_nt: TGCAGTGCTAGAGCCCCGGGAGGGCCAGATACGCAGTATTTT
cdr3_aa: CSARAPGGPDTQYF

d_call: NA
v_call: TRBV6-6
j_call: TRBJ2-5
clone_size: NA
cdr3_nt: TGTGCCAGCAGTTACTTAATAGCGGACGCGGGGGAGACCCAGTACTTC
cdr3_aa: CASSYLIADAGETQYF

d_call: TRBD1
v_call: TRBV27
j_call: TRBJ1-1
clone_size: NA
cdr3_nt: TGTGCCAGCAGGCTAAGGGGGCAGGGTACTGAAGCTTTCTTT
cdr3_aa: CASRLRGQGTEAFF

d_call: NA
v_call: TRBV25-1
j_call: TRBJ2-5
clone_size: NA
cdr3_nt: TGTGCCAGCAGTCCATACCGCCGGCCGAGGGGCCAAGAGACCCAGTACTTC
cdr3_aa: CASSPYRRPRGQETQYF

d_call: TRBD2
v_call: TRBV28
j_call: TRBJ2-1
clone_size: NA
cdr3_nt: TGTGCCAGCAGTTTAAATGTGGGAGGGCCTCCCAATGAGCAGTTCTTC
cdr3_aa: CASSLNVGGPPNEQFF

d_call: TRBD2
v_call: TRBV7-2
j_call: TRBJ2-3
clone_size: NA
cdr3_nt: TGTGCCAGCAGCTCAGCCGCGGGAGGGCCCGGAGACGCGTATTTT
cdr3_aa: CASSSAAGGPGDAYF

d_call: TRBD1
v_call: TRBV5-1
j_call: TRBJ1-2
clone_size: NA
cdr3_nt: TGCGCCAGCAGCTCCACCGGGACAGGGAGGGGCTACACCTTC
cdr3_aa: CASSSTGTGRGYTF

d_call: TRBD1
v_call: TRBV6-6
j_call: TRBJ1-1
clone_size: NA
cdr3_nt: TGTGCCAGCAGTTACACCGGGACAGGGAACACTGAAGCTTTCTTT
cdr3_aa: CASSYTGTGNTEAFF

d_call: NA
v_call: TRBV7-3
j_call: TRBJ1-2
clone_size: many
cdr3_nt: TGTGCCAGCAGCCGGGGAGCCAACTATGGCTACACCTTC
cdr3_aa: CASSRGANYGYTF

d_call: TRBD1
v_call: TRBV28
j_call: TRBJ2-2
clone_size: NA
cdr3_nt: TGTGCCAGCAGTTTCTTGTGGACAGGCGACACCGGGGAGCTGTTTTTT
cdr3_aa: CASSFLWTGDTGELFF

d_call: NA
v_call: TRBV6-5
j_call: TRBJ1-5
clone_size: once
cdr3_nt: TGTGCCAGCAGGTCAGGGGTTAGCAATCAGCCCCAGCATTTT
cdr3_aa: CASRSGVSNQPQHF

d_call: NA
v_call: TRBV18
j_call: TRBJ1-2
clone_size: once
cdr3_nt: TGTGCCAGCTCGTCCAGGGTCCTATATGGCTACACCTTC
cdr3_aa: CASSSRVLYGYTF

d_call: NA
v_call: TRBV3-1
j_call: TRBJ1-1
clone_size: NA
cdr3_nt: TGTGCCAGCAGCCATCGGTTCAACACTGAAGCTTTCTTT
cdr3_aa: CASSHRFNTEAFF

d_call: NA
v_call: TRBV29-1
j_call: TRBJ1-1
clone_size: NA
cdr3_nt: TGCAGCGTTGGGAGGGGCGTCGACACTGAAGCTTTCTTT
cdr3_aa: CSVGRGVDTEAFF

d_call: TRBD1
v_call: TRBV25-1
j_call: TRBJ1-2
clone_size: NA
cdr3_nt: TGTGCCAGTGGGGGACAGGGCTTGGTTGGCTACACCTTC
cdr3_aa: CASGGQGLVGYTF

d_call: TRBD1
v_call: TRBV12-3/TRBV12-4
j_call: TRBJ2-1
clone_size: NA
cdr3_nt: TGTGCCAGCAGCCCAGAGGACAGGGGGCTCGCCTACAATGAGCAGTTCTTC
cdr3_aa: CASSPEDRGLAYNEQFF

d_call: NA
v_call: TRBV5-1
j_call: TRBJ2-6
clone_size: few
cdr3_nt: TGCGCCAGCCTCCCAGGGGTCTCTGGGGCCAACGTCCTGACTTTC
cdr3_aa: CASLPGVSGANVLTF

d_call: TRBD2
v_call: TRBV15
j_call: TRBJ2-5
clone_size: few
cdr3_nt: TGTGCCACCAGTGGACTAGCGGGAGATGAAGAGCAGTACTTC
cdr3_aa: CATSGLAGDEEQYF

d_call: NA
v_call: TRBV6-5
j_call: TRBJ2-5
clone_size: NA
cdr3_nt: TGTGCCAGCAACCCTGGACTCCTGGGCGGGACCCAGTACTTC
cdr3_aa: CASNPGLLGGTQYF

d_call: TRBD2
v_call: TRBV9
j_call: TRBJ2-2
clone_size: NA
cdr3_nt: TGTGCCAGCAGCCTACCGCTAGCGGGAGTAGACACCGGGGAGCTGTTTTTT
cdr3_aa: CASSLPLAGVDTGELFF

d_call: TRBD2
v_call: TRBV9
j_call: TRBJ2-5
clone_size: few
cdr3_nt: TGTGCCAGCAGCGTGGGGACTAGCTTAGGGCCCTGGGAGACCCAGTACTTC
cdr3_aa: CASSVGTSLGPWETQYF

d_call: NA
v_call: TRBV20-1
j_call: TRBJ1-5
clone_size: NA
cdr3_nt: TGCAGTGCTAGCCGGGGAGGGCAGTCTCAGCCCCAGCATTTT
cdr3_aa: CSASRGGQSQPQHF

d_call: NA
v_call: TRBV27
j_call: TRBJ2-7
clone_size: once
cdr3_nt: TGTGCCAGCACCGGGTGGGGACGGGGAGTCTCCTACGAGCAGTACTTC
cdr3_aa: CASTGWGRGVSYEQYF

d_call: NA
v_call: TRBV21-1
j_call: TRBJ2-1
clone_size: NA
cdr3_nt: TGTGCCAGCCCGGTCCCCCGGGTTCACAATGAGCAGTTCTTC
cdr3_aa: CASPVPRVHNEQFF

d_call: TRBD2
v_call: TRBV5-1
j_call: TRBJ2-7
clone_size: NA
cdr3_nt: TGCGCCAGCAGCATCGCGACCCAAGCGGGAGGTGGCTACGAGCAGTACTTC
cdr3_aa: CASSIATQAGGGYEQYF

d_call: TRBD2
v_call: TRBV7-9
j_call: TRBJ2-1
clone_size: NA
cdr3_nt: TGTGCCAGCAGCTTAGGGGCCCTAGCGGGATCCTACAATGAGCAGTTCTTC
cdr3_aa: CASSLGALAGSYNEQFF

d_call: NA
v_call: TRBV21-1
j_call: TRBJ2-5
clone_size: few
cdr3_nt: TGTGCCAGCAAAGGAGGGACAGACCAAGAGACCCAGTACTTC
cdr3_aa: CASKGGTDQETQYF

d_call: NA
v_call: TRBV11-2
j_call: TRBJ2-5
clone_size: NA
cdr3_nt: TGTGCCAGCAGCTTCCTAGCCACTAATGCCGGGACTCCGCCCTACAAGCAGTACTTC
cdr3_aa: CASSFLATNAGTPPYKQYF

d_call: NA
v_call: TRBV9
j_call: TRBJ2-1
clone_size: NA
cdr3_nt: TGTGCCAGCAGCCCTCGTCAGGGAAACTACTACAATGAGCAGTTCTTC
cdr3_aa: CASSPRQGNYYNEQFF

d_call: TRBD2
v_call: TRBV5-1
j_call: TRBJ2-3
clone_size: few
cdr3_nt: TGCGCCAGCAGCTTGGATCCGGGACTAGCGGGGTATACGCAGTATTTT
cdr3_aa: CASSLDPGLAGYTQYF

d_call: TRBD2
v_call: TRBV9
j_call: TRBJ2-1
clone_size: NA
cdr3_nt: TGTGCCAGCAGCGTGACTTTACCGGGACTAGCGGCCTCCAGCTCCTACAATGAGCAGTTCTTC
cdr3_aa: CASSVTLPGLAASSSYNEQFF

d_call: TRBD2
v_call: TRBV9
j_call: TRBJ2-1
clone_size: NA
cdr3_nt: TGTGCCAGCAGCGGACCGGGAGGCTCCTACAATGAGCAGTTCTTC
cdr3_aa: CASSGPGGSYNEQFF

d_call: TRBD1
v_call: TRBV7-8
j_call: TRBJ2-7
clone_size: NA
cdr3_nt: TGTGCCAGCAGCAGCGGACAGGGGGCGGCCAGCGAGCAGTACTTC
cdr3_aa: CASSSGQGAASEQYF

d_call: NA
v_call: TRBV12-3/TRBV12-4
j_call: TRBJ2-1
clone_size: NA
cdr3_nt: TGTGCCAGCAGTACCTTGACCGGGACGCCGTACAATGAGCAGTTCTTC
cdr3_aa: CASSTLTGTPYNEQFF

d_call: TRBD1
v_call: TRBV28
j_call: TRBJ2-7
clone_size: NA
cdr3_nt: TGTGCCAGCAGTGGGACAGGGCTCAGAACCTACGAGCAGTACTTC
cdr3_aa: CASSGTGLRTYEQYF

d_call: TRBD2
v_call: TRBV6-1
j_call: TRBJ2-1
clone_size: NA
cdr3_nt: TGTGCCAGCAGATCACCGGGACTAGCCCACAATGAGCAGTTCTTC
cdr3_aa: CASRSPGLAHNEQFF

d_call: NA
v_call: TRBV5-1
j_call: TRBJ1-2
clone_size: NA
cdr3_nt: TGCGCCAGCAGCTTGGCCTCCTATGGCTACACCTTC
cdr3_aa: CASSLASYGYTF

d_call: TRBD1
v_call: TRBV2
j_call: TRBJ2-7
clone_size: few
cdr3_nt: TGTGCCAGCAGTCCTCGGACAGGCGCCAACGAGCAGTACTTC
cdr3_aa: CASSPRTGANEQYF

d_call: NA
v_call: TRBV7-9
j_call: TRBJ2-6
clone_size: few
cdr3_nt: TGTGCCAGCAGCTTAGGCAGGCCCTCTGGGGCCAACGTCCTGACTTTC
cdr3_aa: CASSLGRPSGANVLTF

d_call: NA
v_call: TRBV7-8
j_call: TRBJ2-3
clone_size: NA
cdr3_nt: TGTGCCTGCAGCGGCATAGGGCAGGGGCCCCGCCCAGATACGCAGTATTTT
cdr3_aa: CACSGIGQGPRPDTQYF

d_call: NA
v_call: TRBV28
j_call: TRBJ2-3
clone_size: NA
cdr3_nt: TGTGCCAGCAGCGTACGAAACGGGGCAGATACGCAGTATTTT
cdr3_aa: CASSVRNGADTQYF

d_call: TRBD2
v_call: TRBV7-2
j_call: TRBJ2-1
clone_size: NA
cdr3_nt: TGTGCCAGCAGCTTCCTGGGGCTAGCGGTCTACAATGAGCAGTTCTTC
cdr3_aa: CASSFLGLAVYNEQFF

d_call: TRBD1
v_call: TRBV5-5
j_call: TRBJ2-1
clone_size: NA
cdr3_nt: TGTGCCAGCAGCTTGCTCGGGACAGGCCTCTACAATGAGCAGTTCTTC
cdr3_aa: CASSLLGTGLYNEQFF

d_call: NA
v_call: TRBV9
j_call: TRBJ2-2
clone_size: few
cdr3_nt: TGTGCCAGCAGCGTAGCTGGGGACACCGGGGAGCTGTTTTTT
cdr3_aa: CASSVAGDTGELFF

d_call: NA
v_call: TRBV20-1
j_call: TRBJ2-1
clone_size: NA
cdr3_nt: TGCAGTGCTAGAGTTGGCCTTAGAGGCGAGCAGTTCTTC
cdr3_aa: CSARVGLRGEQFF

d_call: NA
v_call: TRBV27
j_call: TRBJ1-6
clone_size: NA
cdr3_nt: TGTGCCAGCAGTTTAGGGCGGAGCTATAATTCACCCCTCCACTTT
cdr3_aa: CASSLGRSYNSPLHF